Sequencing of this TCR beta chain was carried out in a study of blood T cell repertoires in COVID-19. Study context: Samples representing acute and convalescent COVID-19 were sourced from the United States, Italy and Spain. Nucleic acid was either cDNA or gDNA, and it came from T cells, B-cell-depleted T cells, or PBMCs.

Trimming removed 6 bases at V and 7 bases at J, with 13 bases between. The germline gives CDR1 ENHRY, CDR2 SYGVKD. CDR3 length: 14 amino acids. The authors' processing: Estimates of nucleated cell counts were drawn from the amplification of reference gene primers. The table came from immunoSEQ multiplex PCR; TCRdb's copy has only in-frame clones and leaves some out. V and J calls plus clone size are reproduced from that table; the DNA served to infer D and trimming. The sample includes about 110,000 clones, 65% to 75% seen only once; the top ten take approximately 5.9%. This TCR was recovered from an older man with acute or convalescent COVID-19. The specimen was peripheral blood. The chain joins TRBV10-3 to TRBJ1-6; D possibly corresponds to TRBD1 (5 bases). Here the CDR3 reads CAIRTGDFNSPLHF. In DNA form, the CDR3 reads TGTGCCATCAGAACCGGGGACTTCAATTCACCCCTCCACTTT.